Listed here are 20 T cell receptor beta chains from one sample, sequenced in a study of T-cell reconstitution after alpha-beta-depleted transplantation in children (dated by TCRdb to the mid-2010s). The library was obtained by PCR. For sequencing, an Illumina HiSeq 2500 was employed. Molecular barcoding was employed in the preparation of TCR libraries, with unique molecular identifiers being used to normalize TCRbeta repertoire quantification. Through fastp at Q25 and MiXCR, TCRdb rebuilt clones from the public reads, retaining in-frame beta chains. Rows with a matching CDR3 protein are joined into one entry that keeps the most common DNA and genes. The sample table records some 530,000 distinct CDR3 sequences; around an eighth of these occur just once. About 5.4% of the sample goes to the ten largest clones. This material consisted of PBMCs from the stem cell graft donor, taken from the stem cell graft. All receptors come from a human donor who donated a stem cell graft to a child with combined immunodeficiency.

The CDR3 is CASSSRRDGPLHF. In DNA form, the CDR3 reads TGTGCCAGCAGCTCACGGCGGGACGGACCCCTCCACTTT. V usage is TRBV7-2 and J usage is TRBJ1-6, with D tentatively TRBD1 (5 bases). CDR1 SGHTA and CDR2 FQGNSA come from the germline V gene. V was shortened by 4 bases and J by 12 bases, with 13 bases between the two germline ends. The CDR3 extends over 13 amino acids.

The V and J genes are TRBV12-3 or TRBV12-4 and TRBJ2-7; D not resolved. The V gene lost 5 bases and the J gene lost 9 bases, with 17 bases spanning the gap. There are 13 residues in the CDR3. CDR3 nucleotide sequence: TGTGCCAGCAGTCGGCCCCAAACGGTTGGGCAGTACTTC. Translated: CASSRPQTVGQYF.

This clonotype appeared a few times. The chain employs TRBV29-1 and TRBJ2-2; 7 nucleotides agree with TRBD2. Germline values: CDR1 SQVTM, CDR2 ANQGSEA. Germline trimming cut 3 bases from V and 2 bases from J; bases unmatched to any gene: 6. The CDR3 runs to 15 residues. In DNA form, the CDR3 reads TGCAGCGTTGAGGATGCGGGACTAAACACCGGGGAGCTGTTTTTT. This codes for CSVEDAGLNTGELFF.

This clonotype was seen more than once but under ten times. CDR3 sequence reads: CAISVRGAGGTYNEQFF. The CDR3 nucleotides are TGTGCCATCAGTGTCCGGGGAGCGGGGGGCACCTACAATGAGCAGTTCTTC. The J gene is TRBJ2-1, the V gene TRBV10-3; 9 bases agree with TRBD2. The germline CDR1 and CDR2 sequences are ENHRY and SYGVKD. CDR3 length: 17 residues. V lost 4 bases to trimming and J lost 2 bases; unmatched junction nucleotides: 9.

This chain joins TRBV9 and TRBJ2-3; D gene uncertain. The CDR3 runs 15 residues. V shed 0 bases and J shed 2 bases, with 10 bases lying between them. Germline loops: CDR1 SGDLS, CDR2 YYNGEE. CDR3: CASSVGGFDTDTQYF. The DNA for the CDR3 is TGTGCCAGCAGCGTAGGAGGATTCGACACAGATACGCAGTATTTT.

The V call is TRBV20-1, the J call TRBJ1-5; D is unresolved. CDR3 length equals 14 residues. The ends were cut back, 3 bases at V and 1 base at J, with 10 bases in the middle. Germline CDR1 and CDR2: DFQATT and SNEGSKA (reference sequence). Here the CDR3 reads CSARTAISNQPQHF. In DNA form, the CDR3 reads TGCAGTGCTAGGACCGCCATAAGCAATCAGCCCCAGCATTTT.

Only a few counts were recorded for this clonotype. V usage is TRBV9 and J usage is TRBJ2-1; 10 bases are a match to TRBD2. This CDR3 has 14 residues. Germline CDR1 and CDR2: SGDLS and YYNGEE. The trim removed 5 bases at V and 9 bases at J, leaving 8 bases unmatched. CDR3 residues: CASSLAGAGGEQFF. Here the CDR3 DNA reads TGTGCCAGCAGTCTAGCGGGGGCTGGGGGTGAGCAGTTCTTC. The full variable domain, with the rest looked up from reference TRBV9 and TRBJ2-1, is DSGVTQTPKHLITATGQRVTLRCSPRSGDLSVYWYQQSLDQGLQFLIQYYNGEERAKGNILERFSAQQFPDLHSELNLSSLELGDSALYFCASSLAGAGGEQFFGPGTRLTVL.

The rearrangement joins TRBV11-2 to TRBJ2-5; the match to TRBD1 covers 9 bases. The V and J ends lost 6 bases and 0 bases, in that order; junction bases with no gene match: 14. This CDR3 is 18 amino acids long. The germline V gene has CDR1 SGHAT and CDR2 FQNNGV. In DNA form, the CDR3 reads TGTGCCAGCAGATGGGACAGGGCTGGCGCCCCTTACCAAGAGACCCAGTACTTC. It is translated as CASRWDRAGAPYQETQYF.

This chain uses TRBV4-2 with TRBJ2-4; 14 nucleotides agree with TRBD2. The CDR3 spans 17 residues. Germline values: CDR1 LGHNA, CDR2 YNFKEQ. J lost 6 bases, V lost 3 bases, and 7 bases had no gene match. CDR3 sequence: CASSQTSGGAGGNIQYF. CDR3 DNA: TGTGCCAGCAGCCAGACTAGCGGGGGGGCCGGTGGAAACATTCAGTACTTC.

V gene TRBV5-1 combines with J gene TRBJ1-2; possibly TRBD1 for D (5 bases). This CDR3 has 16 amino acids. CDR1 and CDR2 (germline): SGHRS, YFSETQ. Trimming removed 4 bases at V and 4 bases at J, with 20 bases between. The CDR3 is CASSPGVNMGLYGYTF. The CDR3 DNA sequence: TGCGCCAGCAGCCCGGGAGTTAATATGGGACTCTATGGCTACACCTTC.

The J gene is TRBJ2-3, the V gene TRBV11-2; TRBD2 agrees at 8 bases. V shed 1 base and J 0 bases; nucleotides not matched to a gene: 6. The CDR3 is made up of 17 amino acids. CDR1 and CDR2 (germline): SGHAT, FQNNGV. As DNA, the CDR3 is TGTGCCAGCAGCTTAGTCCCCAGCGGGAGAAGCACAGATACGCAGTATTTT. It yields the protein CASSLVPSGRSTDTQYF.

This clonotype was seen only a few times. V usage is TRBV6-5 and J usage is TRBJ2-1, with D tentatively TRBD1 or TRBD2 (5 bases each). The CDR3 has 15 residues. Germline CDR1 reads MNHEY; CDR2 reads SVGAGI. Trimming pared 0 bases from V and 0 bases from J, leaving 6 bases between. CDR3 region: CASSYSGTSYNEQFF. CDR3 nucleotides: TGTGCCAGCAGTTACTCCGGGACCTCCTACAATGAGCAGTTCTTC.

This clonotype showed up just a few times. This chain links TRBV28 with TRBJ2-7, with D maybe TRBD2 (6 bases). The CDR3 sequence is 15 residues long. Germline CDR1 and CDR2: MDHEN and SYDVKM. Trimming removed 5 bases from V and 3 bases from J, with 17 bases in between. CDR3 DNA sequence: TGTGCCAGCAGTGAATCCGGGACTGGTTTCTACGAGCAGTACTTC. Its protein product is CASSESGTGFYEQYF.

CDR3 DNA sequence: TGCAGCGTTGAAGATCGGGACGGTTACGAGCAGTACTTC. As protein: CSVEDRDGYEQYF. The chain combines TRBV29-1 with TRBJ2-7, with D perhaps matching TRBD1 or TRBD2 (5 bases each). Germline V CDR1 and CDR2: SQVTM, ANQGSEA. V lost 0 bases and J lost 4, with 10 bases in between. The CDR3 is 13 amino acids.

The chain combines TRBV20-1 with TRBJ2-7, with no clear D. Deletions cut 1 base from V and 4 bases from J, with 11 bases between. This CDR3 spans 13 amino acids. Germline loops: CDR1 DFQATT, CDR2 SNEGSKA (reference sequence). Here the CDR3 reads CSARASLGYEQYF. The CDR3 nucleotides read TGCAGTGCTAGAGCCTCTTTGGGATACGAGCAGTACTTC.

In the case of this clonotype: This sequence may be a read error, since a much larger clone differs from it by one base. The rearrangement joins TRBV28 to TRBJ2-4; 11 bases fit TRBD1. J was trimmed by 9 bases and V by 6 bases; bases with no gene match: 13. The CDR3 runs to 16 residues. CDR1 is MDHEN and CDR2 is SYDVKM in the germline V gene. CDR3 residues: CASRVSGTGGKCIQYF. The CDR3 coding sequence is TGTGCCAGCAGAGTTTCCGGGACAGGGGGAAAGTGCATTCAGTACTTC.

This clonotype was counted only a few times. The chain joins TRBV25-1 to TRBJ2-1, with 8 bases lining up with TRBD2. The length of the CDR3 is 16 residues. After removal of 1 base from V and 0 bases from J, the junction contained 2 bases not matched to a gene. In germline, CDR1 is MGHDK, CDR2 SYGVNS. The CDR3 loop is CASSESGGGSYNEQFF. The CDR3 DNA reads as TGTGCCAGCAGTGAATCGGGAGGGGGCTCCTACAATGAGCAGTTCTTC.

Only a few counts were recorded for this clonotype. CDR3 coding DNA: TGCAGCGTTGTAGGGACGAACACCGGGGAGCTGTTTTTT. Translated, it gives CSVVGTNTGELFF. This chain links TRBV29-1 with TRBJ2-2; no reliable D call. The CDR3 consists of 13 residues. V was trimmed by 4 bases and J by 0 bases, leaving 6 bases between them. Germline lookup yields CDR1 SQVTM and CDR2 ANQGSEA.

This clonotype appeared a few times. The rearrangement links TRBV7-2 to TRBJ2-5; 8 bases are a match to TRBD2. CDR1 is SGHTA and CDR2 is FQGNSA in the germline V gene. Losses at the gene ends were 5 bases for V and 5 bases for J; bases not matched to a gene: 10. The CDR3 extends over 15 amino acids. The DNA of the CDR3 is TGTGCCAGCAGCCGTAGCGGGAAAGGATGGGAGACCCAGTACTTC. It yields the protein CASSRSGKGWETQYF.

This clonotype was recorded at least ten times. This rearrangement joins TRBV27 to TRBJ2-3; 8 nucleotides line up with TRBD2. The CDR3 is 16 amino acids. Unmatched junction bases numbered 7, after V lost 5 bases and J lost 0 bases. Germline CDR1 and CDR2: MNHEY and SMNVEV (reference sequence). CDR3 residues: CASSPVAGTSTDTQYF. The CDR3 DNA reads TGTGCCAGCAGTCCGGTAGCGGGGACTAGCACAGATACGCAGTATTTT.